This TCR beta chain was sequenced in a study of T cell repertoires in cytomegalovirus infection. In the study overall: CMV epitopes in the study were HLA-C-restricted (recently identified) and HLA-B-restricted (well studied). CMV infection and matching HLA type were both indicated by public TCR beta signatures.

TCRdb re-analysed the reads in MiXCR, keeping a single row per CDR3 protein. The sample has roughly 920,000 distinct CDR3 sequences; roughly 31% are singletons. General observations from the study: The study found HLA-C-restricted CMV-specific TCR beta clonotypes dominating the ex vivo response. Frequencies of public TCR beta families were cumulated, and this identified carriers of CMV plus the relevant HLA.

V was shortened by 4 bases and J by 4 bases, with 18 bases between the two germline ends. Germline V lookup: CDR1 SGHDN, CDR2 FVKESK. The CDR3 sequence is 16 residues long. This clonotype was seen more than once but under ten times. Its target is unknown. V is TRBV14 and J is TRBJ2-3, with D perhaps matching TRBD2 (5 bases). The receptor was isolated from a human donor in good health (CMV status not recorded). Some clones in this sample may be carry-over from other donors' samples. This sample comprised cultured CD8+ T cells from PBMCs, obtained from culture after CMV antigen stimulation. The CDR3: CASSLGRVAFADTQYF. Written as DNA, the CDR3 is TGTGCCAGCAGCCTAGGACGGGTAGCGTTCGCAGATACGCAGTATTTT.